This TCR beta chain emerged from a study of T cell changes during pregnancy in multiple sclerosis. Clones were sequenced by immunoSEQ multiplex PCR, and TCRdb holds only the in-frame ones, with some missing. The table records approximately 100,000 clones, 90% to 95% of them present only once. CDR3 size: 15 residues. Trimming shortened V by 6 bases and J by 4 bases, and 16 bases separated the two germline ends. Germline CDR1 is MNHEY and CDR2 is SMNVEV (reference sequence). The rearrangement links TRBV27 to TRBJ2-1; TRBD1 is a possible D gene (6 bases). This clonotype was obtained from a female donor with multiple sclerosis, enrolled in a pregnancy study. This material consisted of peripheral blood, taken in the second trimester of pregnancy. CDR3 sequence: CASRQGWGTYNEQFF. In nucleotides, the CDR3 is TGTGCCAGCAGACAGGGATGGGGGACGTACAATGAGCAGTTCTTC.